Below are 28 T cell receptor beta chains sequenced from a single sample in a study of blood T cell repertoires in COVID-19. Sequencing was performed with immunoSEQ multiplex PCR; in TCRdb, only in-frame clones are kept and a portion is missing. The profile shows roughly 220,000 clones, about 85% of them singletons. Input material: peripheral blood. Receptors originate from a woman aged 55-75 years who had recovered from COVID-19.

This rearrangement joins TRBV5-1 to TRBJ1-2; TRBD1 might be the D (6 bases). CDR3 size: 13 residues. In germline, CDR1 is SGHRS, CDR2 YFSETQ. V was clipped by 4 bases and J by 2 bases, with 9 bases between them. The CDR3 loop reads CASSLRGNYGYTF. CDR3 sequence (DNA): TGCGCCAGCAGCCTCAGGGGCAACTATGGCTACACCTTC.

The chain joins TRBV4-1 to TRBJ1-2, with D unresolved. In germline, CDR1 is MGHRA, CDR2 YSYEKL. This CDR3 comprises 15 residues. V was clipped by 0 bases and J by 4 bases, with 12 bases between them. The CDR3 sequence: CASSQDRTRGYGYTF. DNA of the CDR3: TGCGCCAGCAGCCAAGATAGGACCCGGGGCTATGGCTACACCTTC.

This chain uses TRBV6-5 with TRBJ1-1; D is undetermined. The germline CDR1 and CDR2 sequences are MNHEY and SVGAGI. The length of the CDR3 is 13 residues. The CDR3 nucleotides are TGTGCAGCGTCCTACGACGTGAACACTGAAGCTTTCTTT. Amino acid sequence: CAASYDVNTEAFF.

On this clone: The same CDR3 is also encoded by other DNA sequences in this sample. The J gene is TRBJ2-3, the V gene TRBV9, with 9 bases matching TRBD1. The CDR3 extends over 14 amino acids. J was trimmed by 4 bases and V by 3 bases; bases with no gene match: 3. The germline gives CDR1 SGDLS, CDR2 YYNGEE. CDR3 DNA: TGTGCCAGCAGCGCCGGACAGGGGCCAGATACGCAGTATTTT. Its protein is CASSAGQGPDTQYF. The full variable domain, in which reference TRBV9 and TRBJ2-3 provide the parts outside the CDR3, is DSGVTQTPKHLITATGQRVTLRCSPRSGDLSVYWYQQSLDQGLQFLIQYYNGEERAKGNILERFSAQQFPDLHSELNLSSLELGDSALYFCASSAGQGPDTQYFGPGTRLTVL.

The chain recombines TRBV6-5 with TRBJ1-1, with D maybe TRBD1 (6 bases). Germline CDR1 reads MNHEY; CDR2 reads SVGAGI. The CDR3 is 11 residues long. V lost 6 bases and J 11 bases, leaving 13 bases between the germline ends. CDR3 protein: CASRGQLSAFF. The DNA of the CDR3 is TGTGCCAGCAGGGGACAACTGAGCGCTTTCTTT.

The rearrangement uses TRBV4-1 and TRBJ1-2; D is ambiguous. V lost 4 bases and J lost 6, with 21 bases in between. Germline CDR1 MGHRA, CDR2 YSYEKL. The CDR3 loop spans 16 amino acids. CDR3 coding DNA: TGCGCCAGCAGCCTAACGACCATTCGGGGTTCGAATGGCTACACCTTC. This sequence encodes CASSLTTIRGSNGYTF.

The chain has TRBV5-1 and TRBJ1-3; 7 bases match TRBD1. The CDR3 has 15 amino acids. The germline gives CDR1 SGHRS, CDR2 YFSETQ. The junction had 7 bases not matched to a gene; V was cut back by 0 bases and J by 7 bases. DNA for the CDR3: TGCGCCAGCAGCTTGGAGGGGGCCGCAGGGAACACCATATATTTT. As protein: CASSLEGAAGNTIYF.

This clone was recorded only once. The genes are TRBV20-1 and TRBJ2-5; D is uncertain. This CDR3 region has 15 residues. V lost 3 bases and J lost 2, with 16 bases in between. Germline V gives CDR1 DFQATT, CDR2 SNEGSKA (reference sequence). Written as DNA, the CDR3 is TGCAGTGCTAGTCTGCGACAACGGTCGCAAGAGACCCAGTACTTC. Protein product: CSASLRQRSQETQYF.

V usage is TRBV19 and J usage is TRBJ1-2, with D possibly matching TRBD1 (5 bases). There are 17 residues in the CDR3. Germline V gives CDR1 LNHDA, CDR2 SQIVND (reference sequence). Trimming took 0 bases from V and 2 from J, leaving 16 bases between them. This chain's CDR3 is CASSIDVTGTQNYGYTF. Here the CDR3 DNA reads TGTGCCAGTAGTATAGACGTTACCGGGACTCAGAACTATGGCTACACCTTC.

V and J are TRBV13 and TRBJ2-1, with D tentatively TRBD2 (5 bases). The V end was cut by 4 bases, the J end by 4 bases, with 26 bases between. The CDR3 is 19 residues long. Germline V gives CDR1 PRHDT, CDR2 FYEKMQ (reference sequence). Written as DNA, the CDR3 is TGTGCCAGCAGCTCCCCGTCCGAGGAGGTTACTTATTCTTACAATGAGCAGTTCTTC. Translating gives CASSSPSEEVTYSYNEQFF.

The sample holds a few counts of this clone. The chain combines TRBV4-1 with TRBJ2-7; possible D gene TRBD2, 5 bases. The CDR3 loop spans 15 amino acids. Germline CDR1 reads MGHRA; CDR2 reads YSYEKL. V was trimmed by 4 bases and J by 5 bases, leaving 18 bases between them. The DNA of the CDR3 is TGCGCCAGCAGCCCCAGAGGATCCGAGGGCGACGAGCAGTACTTC. It encodes CASSPRGSEGDEQYF.

This clone has only one observation. The genes are TRBV18 and TRBJ1-2; 8 bases are shared with TRBD1. Germline V CDR1 and CDR2: KGHSH, LQKENI. Trimming removed 3 bases from V and 8 bases from J; junction bases left unmatched: 2. CDR3 length equals 12 residues. DNA of the CDR3: TGTGCCAGCTCACCGGGACAGGAGGGCTACACCTTC. Its translation: CASSPGQEGYTF.

V usage is TRBV2 and J usage is TRBJ2-5; TRBD1 matches 7 bases. The germline V gene has CDR1 SNHLY and CDR2 FYNNEI. The CDR3 spans 18 residues. Trimming removed 3 bases from V and 0 bases from J; junction bases left unmatched: 13. In DNA form, the CDR3 reads TGTGCCAGCAGTGACCCGAGGGGGCTCGAGGGGGACCAAGAGACCCAGTACTTC. The encoded protein is CASSDPRGLEGDQETQYF.

The chain couples TRBV5-1 to TRBJ2-1, with TRBD2 matching over 7 bases. CDR1 and CDR2 from the germline V gene are SGHRS and YFSETQ. This CDR3 contains 13 residues. V lost 5 bases and J lost 5; bases outside the gene matches: 4. The CDR3 coding sequence is TGCGCCAGCAGGGGAGCGGGGAACAATGAGCAGTTCTTC. It is translated as CASRGAGNNEQFF.

This clone occurred a few times. This chain joins TRBV5-1 and TRBJ1-2; the match to TRBD1 covers 7 bases. After removal of 2 bases from V and 6 bases from J, the junction contained 7 bases not matched to a gene. Germline V lookup: CDR1 SGHRS, CDR2 YFSETQ. This CDR3 spans 14 amino acids. CDR3 coding DNA: TGCGCCAGCAGCTTACCCTCAGGGGGGAATGGCTACACCTTC. Residues: CASSLPSGGNGYTF.

The chain uses TRBV29-1 and TRBJ1-2, with D possibly matching TRBD1 (5 bases). V lost 3 bases and J lost 4, with 15 bases in between. Germline values: CDR1 SQVTM, CDR2 ANQGSEA. This CDR3 has 14 amino acids. CDR3 protein: CSVDDGTGGYGYTF. CDR3 nucleotide sequence: TGCAGCGTTGATGATGGTACCGGGGGCTATGGCTACACCTTC.

This rearrangement joins TRBV5-1 to TRBJ2-7; D may be TRBD1 (5 bases). Trimming left V 5 bases short and J 0 bases short, with 15 bases between. Germline-derived CDR1 and CDR2 are SGHRS and YFSETQ. CDR3 length: 15 amino acids. The CDR3 spells CASRPRMTDSYEQYF. CDR3 nucleotide sequence: TGCGCCAGCAGGCCTAGGATGACAGACTCCTACGAGCAGTACTTC.

The chain carries TRBV2 and TRBJ2-5; TRBD2 matches at 12 bases. The CDR3 consists of 15 residues. Trimming at V came to 2 bases and at J to 7 bases, leaving 5 bases not matched to a gene. The germline V gene has CDR1 SNHLY and CDR2 FYNNEI. The CDR3 loop is CASSELTSGGGTQYF. The CDR3 bases are TGTGCCAGCAGTGAATTGACTAGCGGGGGAGGGACCCAGTACTTC.

This clone occurred a few times. V gene TRBV7-2 combines with J gene TRBJ1-2; a possible D gene is TRBD1 (5 bases). The CDR3 has 13 amino acids. The germline CDR1 and CDR2 sequences are SGHTA and FQGNSA. V lost 6 bases to trimming and J lost 8 bases, with 16 bases between them. The CDR3 DNA is TGTGCCAGCAGTTCCAGGGTTTCCAGCGGCTACACCTTC. Its translation: CASSSRVSSGYTF.

The J gene is TRBJ1-5, the V gene TRBV18, with TRBD1 as a possible D gene (6 bases). The CDR3 contains 13 residues. Per germline, CDR1 KGHSH and CDR2 LQKENI. Trimming cost V 5 bases and J 6 bases, with 11 bases left between them. The CDR3 here is CASSGGYGQPQHF. The CDR3 DNA follows: TGTGCCAGCTCAGGGGGCTACGGTCAGCCCCAGCATTTT.

As for this clone: A much larger clonotype is one base distant, so this may be a read error. The J gene is TRBJ1-1, the V gene TRBV3-1 (or the pseudogene TRBV3-2); possible D gene TRBD1, 5 bases. The germline CDR1 and CDR2 sequences are LGHDT and YNNKEL (reference sequence). Trimming took off 2 bases at V and 4 bases at J, with 5 bases between the two ends. This CDR3 contains 12 residues. CDR3 protein: CASSQQGTEAFF. The CDR3 bases are TGTGCCAGCAGCCAACAGGGCACTGAAGCTTTCTTT.

V gene TRBV12-3 or TRBV12-4 combines with J gene TRBJ2-5; TRBD2 might be the D (6 bases). This CDR3 has 13 amino acids. Between the trimmed V and J ends, which lost 9 bases and 5 bases, there was a span of 16 bases. CDR3 bases: TGTGCCAGGGAAGGACTACATCCCGAGACCCAGTACTTC. Its translation is CAREGLHPETQYF.

This sequence joins TRBV4-1 and TRBJ1-2; no clear D. Germline CDR1 and CDR2: MGHRA and YSYEKL. V was pared by 0 bases and J by 5 bases, with 13 bases between. The CDR3 sequence is 15 residues long. The CDR3 DNA sequence: TGCGCCAGCAGCCAAGATACAGTGATATTGTATGGCTACACCTTC. This translates into CASSQDTVILYGYTF.

The rearrangement joins TRBV19 to TRBJ1-2, with 9 bases aligning to TRBD1. The germline CDR1 and CDR2 sequences are LNHDA and SQIVND (reference sequence). The CDR3 runs to 13 residues. V lost 5 bases, J lost 5 bases, and 3 bases stayed unmatched. The CDR3 reads CASSPGTGYGYTF. CDR3 in DNA: TGTGCCAGTAGTCCGGGGACAGGGTATGGCTACACCTTC.

This clone has a single count. V usage is TRBV4-1 and J usage is TRBJ1-4; 7 nucleotides line up with TRBD1. Germline V gene data show CDR1 as MGHRA and CDR2 as YSYEKL. The CDR3 loop spans 14 amino acids. V dropped 4 bases and J dropped 7; count of bases not matched to a gene: 6. Written as DNA, the CDR3 is TGCGCCAGCAGCCTCGGGACAGAAGGTGAAAAACTGTTTTTT. Amino acids: CASSLGTEGEKLFF.

V is TRBV7-2 and J is TRBJ1-1, with a weak D call TRBD1 (5 bases). With 5 bases removed from V and 4 bases from J, the gap between germline ends came to 11 bases. This CDR3 is 13 amino acids long. Germline V gene data show CDR1 as SGHTA and CDR2 as FQGNSA. For the CDR3, the DNA is TGTGCCAGCAGCACAGGACCTGGCACTGAAGCTTTCTTT. As protein: CASSTGPGTEAFF.

The chain recombines TRBV7-2 with TRBJ2-3; 7 positions agree with TRBD1. The trim removed 3 bases at V and 0 bases at J, leaving 6 bases unmatched. The CDR3 has 16 amino acids. The V gene's germline CDR1 is SGHTA and CDR2 FQGNSA. The CDR3 coding sequence is TGTGCCAGCAGCTTCTTAGGGGGACAGAGCACAGATACGCAGTATTTT. The encoded protein is CASSFLGGQSTDTQYF.

The chain combines TRBV7-9 with TRBJ2-3; 7 bases are shared with TRBD2. J was trimmed by 0 bases and V by 9 bases; bases with no gene match: 6. The V gene's germline CDR1 is SEHNR and CDR2 FQNEAQ (reference sequence). The CDR3 is 14 residues long. For the CDR3, the DNA is TGTGCCAGTTCGGGGGAGGGGAGCACAGATACGCAGTATTTT. Translation gives CASSGEGSTDTQYF. The entire variable domain, with the rest obtained from reference TRBV7-9 and TRBJ2-3, is as follows: DTGVSQNPRHKITKRGQNVTFRCDPISEHNRLYWYRQTLGQGPEFLTYFQNEAQLEKSRLLSDRFSAERPKGSFSTLEIQRTEQGDSAMYLCASSGEGSTDTQYFGPGTRLTVL.